Each of the 15 T cell receptor beta chains below was sequenced from the same sample in a study of CD8+ T cells in alopecia areata. RNA, once extracted, was reverse transcribed into cDNA for use as the sequencing template. Only in-frame clones appear in the TCRdb table, and some are missing; sequencing was by immunoSEQ multiplex PCR. Among 200,000 to 250,000 clones listed, more than 55% were seen once. The treatment here: oral pan-JAK inhibitor, 5-10 mg twice daily. Sequenced here: CD4+ T cells sorted from blood, sampled around week 42, from a patient treated with tofacitinib. The origin of the receptors is a human donor with alopecia areata.

The rearrangement uses TRBV4-3 and TRBJ1-2; D is possibly TRBD1 (5 bases). This CDR3 is 15 amino acids long. The ends were cut back, 0 bases at V and 8 bases at J, with 16 bases in the middle. Germline CDR1 LGHNA, CDR2 YSLEER. The CDR3 reads CASSQDLTGVGGYTF. The CDR3 nucleotides are TGCGCCAGCAGCCAAGATCTTACGGGGGTCGGGGGCTACACCTTC.

The V gene is TRBV25-1, the J gene TRBJ2-1; 9 nucleotides line up with TRBD2. With V trimmed by 7 bases and J by 6 bases, 7 bases remained unmatched. The CDR3 runs 14 residues. Germline V gene data show CDR1 as MGHDK and CDR2 as SYGVNS. The CDR3 DNA follows: TGTGCCAGCAACCTAGCGGGGTTAGGCAATGAGCAGTTCTTC. This sequence encodes CASNLAGLGNEQFF.

This clone was observed a handful of times. This CDR3 is CASSEGQRELFF. The CDR3 DNA follows: TGTGCCAGCAGTGAAGGTCAGAGGGAGCTGTTTTTT. The V and J genes are TRBV6-1 and TRBJ2-2; D gene unclear. The CDR3 contains 12 residues. V was clipped by 1 base and J by 9 bases, with 6 bases between them. CDR1 MNHNS and CDR2 SASEGT come from the germline V gene.

The chain couples TRBV29-1 to TRBJ2-7, with D possibly being TRBD2 (6 bases). Looked up from germline, CDR1 is SQVTM and CDR2 is ANQGSEA. V was pared by 6 bases and J by 5 bases, with 14 bases between. The CDR3 spans 12 residues. The CDR3: CSVGRLGDEQYF. The CDR3 DNA reads as TGCAGCGTCGGGAGATTGGGTGACGAGCAGTACTTC.

The rearrangement joins TRBV6-6 to TRBJ2-1, with 8 positions matching TRBD2. Germline CDR1 reads MNHNY; CDR2 reads SVGAGI (reference sequence). Trimming cost V 5 bases and J 10 bases; bases outside gene matches: 7. The CDR3 contains 13 residues. In nucleotides, the CDR3 is TGTGCCAGCAGTCAGCCTAGCGGGTGGGAGCAGTTCTTC. This sequence encodes CASSQPSGWEQFF.

V usage is TRBV7-8 and J usage is TRBJ1-1; no definite D call. This CDR3 comprises 14 residues. Per germline, CDR1 SGHVS and CDR2 FQNEAQ. V shed 2 bases and J shed 0 bases, with 7 bases lying between them. CDR3 region: CASSLLVLNTEAFF. CDR3 coding DNA: TGTGCCAGCAGCTTACTGGTCCTGAACACTGAAGCTTTCTTT.

In this sample, this clone turned up once. This sample includes further DNA sequences coding for the same CDR3. The rearrangement uses TRBV10-3 and TRBJ2-7; D gene ambiguous. Trimming shortened V by 2 bases and J by 4 bases, and 3 bases separated the two germline ends. The CDR3 covers 11 residues. Germline CDR1 reads ENHRY; CDR2 reads SYGVKD. CDR3 DNA sequence: TGTGCCATCAGTGAGGGATACGAGCAGTACTTC. Its protein is CAISEGYEQYF.

In this sample, this clone turned up once. The genes are TRBV30 and TRBJ2-1, with 9 bases aligning to TRBD1. This CDR3 region has 14 residues. V shed 4 bases and J 3 bases; nucleotides not matched to a gene: 4. Per germline, CDR1 GTSNPN and CDR2 SVGIG (reference sequence). This chain's CDR3 is CAWNVDRGYNEQFF. CDR3 coding DNA: TGTGCCTGGAACGTGGACAGGGGCTACAATGAGCAGTTCTTC.

The gene calls are TRBV10-3 and TRBJ2-7; D may be TRBD1 (6 bases). Germline lookup yields CDR1 ENHRY and CDR2 SYGVKD. The CDR3 runs 15 residues. V was shortened by 8 bases and J by 3 bases, with 20 bases between the two germline ends. The CDR3: CAIARGGQLGYEQYF. Written as DNA, the CDR3 is TGTGCCATCGCCCGAGGGGGACAATTGGGCTACGAGCAGTACTTC.

The chain recombines TRBV2 with TRBJ1-2, with D perhaps TRBD1 (6 bases). V lost 2 bases and J 4 bases, leaving 8 bases between the germline ends. Germline CDR1 SNHLY, CDR2 FYNNEI. The CDR3 has 13 amino acids. The CDR3: CASSESGVYGYTF. The CDR3 DNA sequence: TGTGCCAGCAGTGAATCAGGGGTCTATGGCTACACCTTC.

This clone was seen a handful of times. The J gene is TRBJ1-4, the V gene TRBV29-1, with D possibly being TRBD1 (6 bases). V lost 0 bases and J lost 8, with 10 bases in between. The CDR3 is 13 residues long. Germline V gives CDR1 SQVTM, CDR2 ANQGSEA. In nucleotides, the CDR3 is TGCAGCGTTGAAGAGGGAACAGGGGAAAAACTGTTTTTT. Its protein is CSVEEGTGEKLFF.

The sample holds a few counts of this clone. The chain recombines TRBV11-2 with TRBJ2-1, with 9 bases aligning to TRBD2. The CDR3 loop spans 15 amino acids. The ends lost 5 bases at V and 3 bases at J; junction bases unmatched: 5. Germline V CDR1 and CDR2: SGHAT, FQNNGV. The CDR3 region has the DNA TGTGCCAGCAGCATTAGCGGGGGACTCTACAATGAGCAGTTCTTC. Translated, it gives CASSISGGLYNEQFF.

The J gene is TRBJ2-5, the V gene TRBV13; D is ambiguous. The CDR3 is 13 amino acids. Germline loops: CDR1 PRHDT, CDR2 FYEKMQ (reference sequence). The ends were cut back, 7 bases at V and 5 bases at J, with 14 bases in the middle. The CDR3 sequence is CASTPPQLETQYF. The CDR3 DNA reads TGTGCCAGCACCCCCCCACAGTTGGAGACCCAGTACTTC.

V and J are TRBV10-2 and TRBJ2-7; tentative D call: TRBD1 (6 bases). Germline CDR1 and CDR2: WSHSY and SAAADI. The CDR3 contains 14 residues. Between the trimmed V and J ends, which lost 5 bases and 0 bases, there was a span of 11 bases. The CDR3: CASSKDSISYEQYF. CDR3 coding DNA: TGCGCCAGCAGTAAGGACAGTATCTCCTACGAGCAGTACTTC.

V is TRBV4-1 and J is TRBJ1-1; D is uncertain. V was trimmed by 2 bases and J by 10 bases, leaving 11 bases between them. The length of the CDR3 is 12 residues. CDR1 is MGHRA and CDR2 is YSYEKL in the germline V gene. The CDR3 DNA follows: TGCGCCAGCAGCCAACCGGGAGTTGGAGCTTTCTTT. It is translated as CASSQPGVGAFF.